These 24 T cell receptor beta chains were sequenced from one sample in a study of CD8+ T cells in alopecia areata (dated by TCRdb to about 2018). To prepare the library, the immunoSEQ multiplex PCR assay was applied. For TCR sequencing, RNA was extracted from every sample and reverse transcribed into cDNA to serve as template. The table comes from immuneACCESS by way of TCRdb, which keeps in-frame sequences with V and J called. Part of the clones is missing from these tables; in studies checked, under half for an unresolved V gene and the rest for unknown reasons. The sample records 150,000 or so clones, more than 40% of which are singletons. The ten largest clones capture less than 8% of the sample. The sequencing sample was made of CD4+ T cells sorted from blood. The receptors here all came from a human donor with alopecia areata.

This clone was observed once. The chain employs TRBV2 and TRBJ2-3, with D unclear. Trimming took 6 bases from V and 6 from J, leaving 13 bases between them. The V gene's germline CDR1 is SNHLY and CDR2 FYNNEI. The CDR3 runs 13 residues. The CDR3 reads CASRVKGLDTQYF. The DNA of the CDR3 is TGTGCCAGCAGGGTCAAGGGCCTGGATACGCAGTATTTT.

This clone was counted only a few times. This chain joins TRBV28 and TRBJ1-2, with D possibly TRBD1 on 5 matching bases. Trimming stripped 10 bases from V and 3 bases from J, with 12 bases between. Germline values: CDR1 MDHEN, CDR2 SYDVKM. CDR3 size: 12 residues. CDR3 nucleotide sequence: TGTGCCACTCGGACACAGTACTATGGCTACACCTTC. Amino acids: CATRTQYYGYTF.

This clone has a handful of counts. The chain couples TRBV23-1 to TRBJ2-5, with 7 nucleotides matching TRBD2. TRBV23-1 is noted as an ORF with a role that remains uncertain. This CDR3 spans 15 amino acids. J was trimmed by 5 bases and V by 1 base; bases with no gene match: 7. CDR3 amino acids: CASSQCGLTSETQYF. The CDR3, as DNA: TGCGCCAGCAGTCAATGCGGTTTGACTAGCGAGACCCAGTACTTC.

The gene calls are TRBV4-2 and TRBJ2-1; TRBD2 matches 11 bases. Germline values: CDR1 LGHNA, CDR2 YNFKEQ. Trimming removed 1 base from V and 9 bases from J; junction bases left unmatched: 5. CDR3 length: 15 amino acids. CDR3: CASSQVTSGSGEQFF. The CDR3 coding sequence is TGTGCCAGCAGCCAAGTTACTAGCGGGAGTGGTGAGCAGTTCTTC.

V gene TRBV29-1 combines with J gene TRBJ2-1; TRBD1 matches 8 bases. The J segment lost 9 bases and the V segment lost 4 bases, leaving 5 bases of the junction unmatched. CDR3 length: 12 residues. Germline V lookup: CDR1 SQVTM, CDR2 ANQGSEA. CDR3 residues: CSVATGVGEQFF. The CDR3 DNA reads as TGCAGCGTTGCGACAGGGGTCGGTGAGCAGTTCTTC.

The chain has TRBV7-3 and TRBJ2-1; 8 nucleotides align to TRBD2. CDR3 length: 15 residues. The V gene's germline CDR1 is SGHTA and CDR2 FQGTGA. With 1 base clipped from V and 9 bases from J, the junction kept 8 bases outside the gene matches. In DNA, the CDR3 is TGTGCCAGCAGCTTAAATCCGGGAGGGCGAGGTGAGCAGTTCTTC. The encoded protein is CASSLNPGGRGEQFF.

The V call is TRBV11-2, the J call TRBJ2-7, with a tentative D call TRBD2 (5 bases). Trimming pared 2 bases from V and 4 bases from J, leaving 15 bases between. The CDR3 length is 15 residues. From germline, CDR1 is SGHAT and CDR2 FQNNGV. The CDR3 DNA reads as TGTGCCAGCAGCTTATTCGGGATTCAAAGTTACGAGCAGTACTTC. Residues: CASSLFGIQSYEQYF.

The chain links TRBV9 to TRBJ2-1, with 14 bases matching TRBD2. The CDR3 consists of 16 residues. Germline assignment: CDR1 SGDLS and CDR2 YYNGEE. V shed 4 bases and J 6 bases; nucleotides not matched to a gene: 6. CDR3 nucleotide sequence: TGTGCCAGCAGCCCGCGACTAGCGGGAGGGCCCAATGAGCAGTTCTTC. This gives the protein CASSPRLAGGPNEQFF.

CDR3 sequence reads: CSVMSPEKLFF. CDR3 nucleotides: TGCAGCGTGATGTCGCCCGAAAAACTGTTTTTT. The chain is built from TRBV29-1 and TRBJ1-4; D not certain. Trimming pared 6 bases from V and 8 bases from J, leaving 10 bases between. The CDR3 sequence is 11 residues long. Per germline, CDR1 SQVTM and CDR2 ANQGSEA. Full variable domain (rest looked up from reference TRBV29-1 and TRBJ1-4): SAVISQKPSRDICQRGTSLTIQCQVDSQVTMMFWYRQQPGQSLTLIATANQGSEATYESGFVIDKFPISRPNLTFSTLTVSNMSPEDSSIYLCSVMSPEKLFFGSGTQLSVL.

V gene TRBV28 combines with J gene TRBJ2-3, with 7 bases aligning to TRBD2. The CDR3 has 16 amino acids. J lost 3 bases, V lost 5 bases, and 11 bases had no gene match. Per the germline V gene, CDR1 is MDHEN and CDR2 is SYDVKM. The CDR3: CASSSGGRVGTDTQYF. In DNA form, the CDR3 reads TGTGCCAGCAGTAGTGGCGGGAGAGTAGGGACAGATACGCAGTATTTT.

This chain links TRBV27 with TRBJ2-2, with 8 nucleotides matching TRBD2. This CDR3 has 18 amino acids. Germline CDR1 reads MNHEY; CDR2 reads SMNVEV (reference sequence). The junction had 19 bases not matched to a gene; V was cut back by 7 bases and J by 6 bases. The chain's CDR3 is CASILRVAGRIRAGELFF. The CDR3 DNA reads as TGTGCCAGCATCCTCAGAGTAGCGGGACGGATAAGGGCCGGGGAGCTGTTTTTT.

The V call is TRBV29-1, the J call TRBJ2-2, with 11 bases matching TRBD2. The length of the CDR3 is 16 residues. V lost 6 bases and J lost 1; bases outside the gene matches: 7. CDR1 is SQVTM and CDR2 is ANQGSEA in the germline V gene. CDR3 DNA sequence: TGCAGCGTCGCTCGAACTAGCGGGAGGAACACCGGGGAGCTGTTTTTT. Protein: CSVARTSGRNTGELFF.

V gene TRBV29-1 combines with J gene TRBJ1-1; D is perhaps TRBD1 (5 bases). The CDR3 runs 14 residues. Trimming left V 3 bases short and J 1 base short, with 12 bases between. CDR1 is SQVTM and CDR2 is ANQGSEA in the germline V gene. This chain's CDR3 is CSVEGQRPNTEAFF. The DNA for the CDR3 is TGCAGCGTTGAGGGGCAGCGACCGAACACTGAAGCTTTCTTT.

The chain has TRBV7-3 and TRBJ2-7; D not resolved. This CDR3 spans 13 amino acids. Trimming removed 4 bases at V and 6 bases at J, with 13 bases between. Germline lookup yields CDR1 SGHTA and CDR2 FQGTGA. The CDR3 sequence is CASSSRSGGEQYF. The CDR3 DNA is TGTGCCAGCAGCTCCAGGTCCGGCGGCGAGCAGTACTTC.

The chain carries TRBV29-1 and TRBJ2-1; either TRBD1 or TRBD2 may supply D (6 bases each). This CDR3 has 17 amino acids. V was clipped by 4 bases and J by 9 bases, with 28 bases between them. The V gene's germline CDR1 is SQVTM and CDR2 ANQGSEA. CDR3 coding DNA: TGCAGCGTTGCGAGGAAAGTTGGCGGGACAACTAGGGGTGAGCAGTTCTTC. Translation gives CSVARKVGGTTRGEQFF.

This chain joins TRBV7-3 and TRBJ2-7; unclear D gene. V gave up 2 bases and J gave up 0 bases, with 14 bases separating them. The germline V gene has CDR1 SGHTA and CDR2 FQGTGA. The CDR3 has 16 residues. In nucleotides, the CDR3 is TGTGCCAGCAGCTTACTCGGTCCGACAAGCTCCTACGAGCAGTACTTC. This translates into CASSLLGPTSSYEQYF. The variable domain in full, completed from reference TRBV7-3 and TRBJ2-7, reads GAGVSQTPSNKVTEKGKYVELRCDPISGHTALYWYRQSLGQGPEFLIYFQGTGAADDSGLPNDRFFAVRPEGSVSTLKIQRTERGDSAVYLCASSLLGPTSSYEQYFGPGTRLTVT.

In its sample, this clone was seen a few times. This chain links TRBV7-3 with TRBJ1-1; no definite D call. V was cut by 5 bases and J by 0 bases, with 7 bases left in between. This CDR3 comprises 13 residues. The germline V gene encodes CDR1 SGHTA and CDR2 FQGTGA. CDR3 region: CASSLIMNTEAFF. CDR3 bases: TGTGCCAGCAGCCTGATTATGAACACTGAAGCTTTCTTT.

This clone was picked up a small number of times. The genes are TRBV7-2 and TRBJ2-3, with D unclear. V was clipped by 5 bases and J by 2 bases, with 5 bases between them. Germline V gene sequence: CDR1 SGHTA, CDR2 FQGNSA. The CDR3 length is 12 residues. The DNA for the CDR3 is TGTGCCAGCAGCCCTTACACAGATACGCAGTATTTT. Translated: CASSPYTDTQYF. The full variable domain, with the rest looked up from reference TRBV7-2 and TRBJ2-3, is GAGVSQSPSNKVTEKGKDVELRCDPISGHTALYWYRQSLGQGLEFLIYFQGNSAPDKSGLPSDRFSAERTGGSVSTLTIQRTQQEDSAVYLCASSPYTDTQYFGPGTRLTVL.

The V call is TRBV7-8, the J call TRBJ2-3; the D is unclear. Germline CDR1 reads SGHVS; CDR2 reads FQNEAQ. This CDR3 region has 14 residues. Trimming stripped 1 base from V and 1 base from J, with 6 bases between. CDR3 coding DNA: TGTGCCAGCAGCTTAGTATATGGCACAGATACGCAGTATTTT. Translated: CASSLVYGTDTQYF.

The genes are TRBV27 and TRBJ1-5; D uncertain. CDR3 length: 13 amino acids. V gave up 6 bases and J gave up 5 bases, with 11 bases separating them. Per the germline V gene, CDR1 is MNHEY and CDR2 is SMNVEV (reference sequence). CDR3 in amino acids: CASRPTLYQPQHF. The CDR3 bases are TGTGCCAGCAGGCCCACGCTGTATCAGCCCCAGCATTTT.

This clone turned up a few times. The CDR3: CSVLATQETQYF. CDR3 nucleotide sequence: TGCAGCGTTCTGGCTACCCAAGAGACCCAGTACTTC. The chain combines TRBV29-1 with TRBJ2-5; D unclear. The CDR3 totals 12 residues. Germline V CDR1 and CDR2: SQVTM, ANQGSEA. The germline V and J ends were trimmed by 5 bases and 1 base, with 8 bases remaining between them.

This clone appeared a few times. The chain carries TRBV5-1 and TRBJ2-6; D gene ambiguous. Between the trimmed V and J ends, which lost 5 bases and 0 bases, there was a span of 3 bases. The germline V gene has CDR1 SGHRS and CDR2 YFSETQ. This CDR3 is built from 13 residues. CDR3 nucleotide sequence: TGCGCCAGCAGAACCTCTGGGGCCAACGTCCTGACTTTC. The encoded protein is CASRTSGANVLTF.

V is TRBV29-1 and J is TRBJ1-2; no reliable D call. The CDR3 loop spans 13 amino acids. CDR1 SQVTM and CDR2 ANQGSEA come from the germline V gene. Between the trimmed V and J ends, which lost 7 bases and 7 bases, there was a span of 19 bases. The CDR3 nucleotides are TGCAGCGAAGGCGGGCCTCCCTCCGGTGGCTACACCTTC. This gives the protein CSEGGPPSGGYTF. Full variable domain (rest looked up from reference TRBV29-1 and TRBJ1-2): SAVISQKPSRDICQRGTSLTIQCQVDSQVTMMFWYRQQPGQSLTLIATANQGSEATYESGFVIDKFPISRPNLTFSTLTVSNMSPEDSSIYLCSEGGPPSGGYTFGSGTRLTVV.

The rearrangement joins TRBV14 to TRBJ2-5; TRBD1 agrees at 9 bases. The CDR3 loop spans 16 amino acids. The germline CDR1 and CDR2 sequences are SGHDN and FVKESK. V was clipped by 1 base and J by 2 bases; unmatched bases: 5. Here the CDR3 reads CASSQGPGQGQETQYF. The CDR3 region has the DNA TGTGCCAGCAGCCAAGGACCGGGACAGGGTCAAGAGACCCAGTACTTC.